The next 18 T cell receptor beta chains were all read from a single sample in a study of blood T cell repertoires in COVID-19. Some clones are missing from TCRdb's copy, which holds only in-frame ones; the method was immunoSEQ multiplex PCR. The data show 400,000 to 550,000 clones, about 89% seen once. The sample comprised peripheral blood. The receptors were gathered from a woman between 25 and 40 years old with acute or convalescent COVID-19.

The chain carries TRBV7-6 and TRBJ1-1, with D possibly matching TRBD1 (5 bases). CDR1 and CDR2 (germline): SGHVS, FNYEAQ. The CDR3 sequence is 13 residues long. V was pared by 1 base and J by 4 bases, with 7 bases between. DNA of the CDR3: TGTGCCAGCAGCTTAGGCAGGGCCACTGAAGCTTTCTTT. It specifies CASSLGRATEAFF.

V usage is TRBV7-6 and J usage is TRBJ2-7, with 8 bases aligning to TRBD1. This CDR3 region has 14 residues. Germline V gives CDR1 SGHVS, CDR2 FNYEAQ. V was pared by 5 bases and J by 2 bases, with 5 bases of the junction left unmatched. The DNA of the CDR3 is TGTGCCAGCAGCACCGGACAGGGCCCCTACGAGCAGTACTTC. Translation: CASSTGQGPYEQYF.

This chain joins TRBV27 and TRBJ2-1; 15 positions match TRBD2. Germline V CDR1 and CDR2: MNHEY, SMNVEV (reference sequence). V dropped 4 bases and J dropped 4; count of bases not matched to a gene: 5. This CDR3 has 17 residues. CDR3 in amino acids: CASSSPGLAGGYNEQFF. For the CDR3, the DNA is TGTGCCAGCAGTTCCCCAGGACTAGCGGGGGGGTACAATGAGCAGTTCTTC.

The chain employs TRBV19 and TRBJ1-2; D ambiguous. The CDR3 sequence is 12 residues long. The V end lost 4 bases, the J end lost 4 bases, and 7 bases lay between the germline ends. Germline V CDR1 and CDR2: LNHDA, SQIVND (reference sequence). CDR3 sequence: CASSTNSYGYTF. CDR3 in DNA: TGTGCCAGTAGTACCAACAGCTATGGCTACACCTTC.

The chain employs TRBV6-5 and TRBJ1-1; D possibly corresponds to TRBD1 (5 bases). The germline V gene encodes CDR1 MNHEY and CDR2 SVGAGI. V was shortened by 7 bases and J by 4 bases, with 10 bases between the two germline ends. The CDR3 length is 12 residues. For the CDR3, the DNA is TGTGCCAGCAAAATCGGGGGCACTGAAGCTTTCTTT. This encodes CASKIGGTEAFF.

The rearrangement uses TRBV27 and TRBJ2-7, with unresolved D. The CDR3 has 14 residues. Deletions cut 2 bases from V and 4 bases from J, with 12 bases between. Per the germline V gene, CDR1 is MNHEY and CDR2 is SMNVEV (reference sequence). The CDR3 is CASSLRGRSYEQYF. CDR3 sequence (DNA): TGTGCCAGCAGTTTAAGAGGCAGATCTTACGAGCAGTACTTC.

The chain links TRBV7-9 to TRBJ2-2; D call uncertain. This CDR3 spans 13 amino acids. The V gene lost 7 bases and the J gene lost 8 bases, with 14 bases spanning the gap. From germline, CDR1 is SEHNR and CDR2 FQNEAQ (reference sequence). The CDR3 nucleotides are TGTGCCAGCACCCCAGTGGTCCGTGGGGAGCTGTTTTTT. This encodes CASTPVVRGELFF. Full variable domain (missing parts from reference TRBV7-9 and TRBJ2-2): DTGVSQNPRHKITKRGQNVTFRCDPISEHNRLYWYRQTLGQGPEFLTYFQNEAQLEKSRLLSDRFSAERPKGSFSTLEIQRTEQGDSAMYLCASTPVVRGELFFGEGSRLTVL.

The chain recombines TRBV28 with TRBJ1-2; a possible D gene is TRBD1 (5 bases). The CDR3 runs to 15 residues. From germline, CDR1 is MDHEN and CDR2 SYDVKM. With 1 base removed from V and 6 bases from J, the gap between germline ends came to 15 bases. The CDR3: CASSLLRGFDHGYTF. The CDR3 nucleotides are TGTGCCAGCAGTTTATTACGGGGGTTTGACCATGGCTACACCTTC.

The chain couples TRBV7-8 to TRBJ2-1; tentative D call: TRBD1 (7 bases). This CDR3 contains 16 residues. V lost 2 bases and J lost 8, with 19 bases in between. CDR1 and CDR2 (germline): SGHVS, FQNEAQ. The CDR3 is CASSLFRAGGYDEQFF. The CDR3 coding sequence is TGTGCCAGCAGCTTATTCCGGGCAGGGGGGTACGATGAGCAGTTCTTC.

The V and J genes are TRBV7-9 and TRBJ2-2; D is perhaps TRBD2 (5 bases). This CDR3 has 13 amino acids. V lost 11 bases and J lost 1, with 11 bases in between. The germline gives CDR1 SEHNR, CDR2 FQNEAQ (reference sequence). Here the CDR3 reads CAAGRENTGELFF. The CDR3 region has the DNA TGTGCCGCGGGTCGGGAGAACACCGGGGAGCTGTTTTTT. Filled out from reference TRBV7-9 and TRBJ2-2, the complete variable domain reads DTGVSQNPRHKITKRGQNVTFRCDPISEHNRLYWYRQTLGQGPEFLTYFQNEAQLEKSRLLSDRFSAERPKGSFSTLEIQRTEQGDSAMYLCAAGRENTGELFFGEGSRLTVL.

This rearrangement joins TRBV6-5 to TRBJ2-5, with a weak D call TRBD2 (5 bases). The germline gives CDR1 MNHEY, CDR2 SVGAGI. V was trimmed by 6 bases and J by 5 bases, leaving 16 bases between them. This CDR3 spans 14 amino acids. CDR3 amino acids: CASSLTWVAETQYF. CDR3 sequence (DNA): TGTGCCAGCAGCCTTACTTGGGTAGCGGAGACCCAGTACTTC.

V is TRBV4-1 and J is TRBJ2-7; TRBD2 might be the D (5 bases). This CDR3 has 13 amino acids. Germline V gene lookup returns CDR1 MGHRA and CDR2 YSYEKL. Trimming took 4 bases from V and 7 from J, leaving 14 bases between them. The CDR3 reads CASSPGNSFEQYF. In DNA form, the CDR3 reads TGCGCCAGCAGCCCCGGGAATTCCTTTGAGCAGTACTTC.

This chain joins TRBV7-9 and TRBJ2-7; TRBD1 matches 7 bases. The length of the CDR3 is 13 residues. With 5 bases clipped from V and 3 bases from J, the junction kept 4 bases outside the gene matches. The V gene's germline CDR1 is SEHNR and CDR2 FQNEAQ (reference sequence). This chain's CDR3 is CASSRDSLYEQYF. The CDR3 region has the DNA TGTGCCAGCAGCCGGGACAGTCTCTACGAGCAGTACTTC.

The chain has TRBV6-5 and TRBJ2-3; 9 nucleotides line up with TRBD2. V trimming: 9 bases; J trimming: 2 bases; junction bases outside the gene matches: 9. The CDR3 has 15 amino acids. The germline V gene has CDR1 MNHEY and CDR2 SVGAGI. The CDR3 DNA reads TGTGCCAGTGGCGGGCGGGGGGGTACCACAGATACGCAGTATTTT. This sequence encodes CASGGRGGTTDTQYF.

The chain has TRBV5-1 and TRBJ2-5, with TRBD2 matching 9 bases. CDR1 and CDR2 (germline): SGHRS, YFSETQ. The CDR3 totals 15 residues. The junction had 7 bases not matched to a gene; V was cut back by 3 bases and J by 4 bases. CDR3 amino acids: CASSYLAGTPETQYF. DNA for the CDR3: TGCGCCAGCAGCTATCTAGCGGGGACCCCAGAGACCCAGTACTTC.

For this clone: At the DNA level, this CDR3 is encoded by other sequences in the same sample as well. The chain links TRBV6-5 to TRBJ2-1; D is unclear. Germline V gene sequence: CDR1 MNHEY, CDR2 SVGAGI. This CDR3 is 13 amino acids long. Trimming took off 6 bases at V and 0 bases at J, with 6 bases between the two ends. CDR3: CASRASSYNEQFF. CDR3 DNA sequence: TGTGCCAGCAGGGCAAGCTCCTACAATGAGCAGTTCTTC.

This sequence joins TRBV24-1 and TRBJ2-2; the D gene is possibly TRBD2 (5 bases). Trimming pared 4 bases from V and 8 bases from J, leaving 7 bases between. The CDR3 has 12 amino acids. CDR1 and CDR2 (germline): KGHDR, SFDVKD. The CDR3 loop reads CATSDPGGELFF. The CDR3 DNA is TGTGCCACCAGTGACCCGGGGGGGGAGCTGTTTTTT.

The gene calls are TRBV2 and TRBJ1-2, with TRBD1 identical over 11 bases. The CDR3 is 14 residues long. The V gene's germline CDR1 is SNHLY and CDR2 FYNNEI. V lost 7 bases and J lost 7; bases outside the gene matches: 8. The CDR3 loop is CASTSSGTGGGYTF. CDR3 nucleotides: TGTGCCAGCACGTCTTCCGGGACAGGGGGTGGCTACACCTTC.